Described below is a single T cell receptor (beta chain) sequence and its context. This entry comes from a study of cytomegalovirus exposure and HLA in healthy donors. Use of 60 Vbeta and 13 Jbeta primers characterized the PCR. Repertoires were generated with immunoSEQ multiplex PCR, while TCRdb's copy carries only in-frame clones and drops some. The sample lists under 200,000 clones; 82% were seen once. The germline gives CDR1 SEHNR, CDR2 FQNEAQ (reference sequence). V dropped 2 bases and J dropped 0 bases, with 9 bases sitting between them. This CDR3 has 15 residues. While unrecorded immune exposures were likely, the donors were nominally healthy when sampled.

This TCR derives from a woman aged 18-29 years in good health and CMV-seronegative. V gene TRBV7-9 combines with J gene TRBJ2-3; a weak D match, TRBD1 (5 bases). The sequenced sample was PBMCs. CDR3 protein: CASSLRSGSTDTQYF. The CDR3 nucleotides read TGTGCCAGCAGCTTACGTTCAGGGAGCACAGATACGCAGTATTTT.